The sequence of this T cell receptor beta chain was determined in a study of T cell changes during pregnancy in multiple sclerosis. The CDR3 length is 12 residues. V was pared by 7 bases and J by 7 bases, with 6 bases of the junction left unmatched. Germline lookup yields CDR1 SGHTA and CDR2 FQGNSA. Repertoires were generated with immunoSEQ multiplex PCR, while TCRdb's copy carries only in-frame clones and drops some. Of around 38,000 clones listed, roughly 92% are singletons. Sequencing was performed on CD4+ T cells from peripheral blood mononuclear cells, taken in the third trimester of pregnancy. This chain connects TRBV7-2 to TRBJ1-2, with 7 bases that match TRBD1. This TCR derives from a female donor in good health, enrolled as a control in a pregnancy study. CDR3 sequence: CASTFYRGGYTF. DNA of the CDR3: TGTGCCAGCACCTTTTACAGGGGTGGCTACACCTTC.